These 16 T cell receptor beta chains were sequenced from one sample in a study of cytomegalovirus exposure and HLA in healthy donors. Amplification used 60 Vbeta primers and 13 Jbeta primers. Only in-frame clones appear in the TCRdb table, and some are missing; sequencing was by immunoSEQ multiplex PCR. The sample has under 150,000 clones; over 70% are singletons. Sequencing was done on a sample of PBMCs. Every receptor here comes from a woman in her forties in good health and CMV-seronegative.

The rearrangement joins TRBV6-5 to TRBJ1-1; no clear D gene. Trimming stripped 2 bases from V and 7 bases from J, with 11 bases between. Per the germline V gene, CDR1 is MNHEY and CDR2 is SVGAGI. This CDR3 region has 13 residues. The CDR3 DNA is TGTGCCAGCAGTTACACCTACGGGGATGAAGCTTTCTTT. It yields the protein CASSYTYGDEAFF.

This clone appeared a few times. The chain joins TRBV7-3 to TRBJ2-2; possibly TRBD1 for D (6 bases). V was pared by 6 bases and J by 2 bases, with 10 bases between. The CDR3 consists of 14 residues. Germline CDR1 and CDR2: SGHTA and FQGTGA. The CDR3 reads CASRSGVNTGELFF. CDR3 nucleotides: TGTGCCAGCAGGTCAGGGGTTAACACCGGGGAGCTGTTTTTT. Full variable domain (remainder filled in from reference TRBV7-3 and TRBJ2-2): GAGVSQTPSNKVTEKGKYVELRCDPISGHTALYWYRQSLGQGPEFLIYFQGTGAADDSGLPNDRFFAVRPEGSVSTLKIQRTERGDSAVYLCASRSGVNTGELFFGEGSRLTVL.

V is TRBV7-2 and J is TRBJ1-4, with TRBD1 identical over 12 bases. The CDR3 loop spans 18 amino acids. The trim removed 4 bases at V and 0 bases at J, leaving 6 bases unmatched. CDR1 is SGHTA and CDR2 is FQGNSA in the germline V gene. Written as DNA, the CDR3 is TGTGCCAGCAGCTCACGGGACAGGGGGCGATCAACTAATGAAAAACTGTTTTTT. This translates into CASSSRDRGRSTNEKLFF.

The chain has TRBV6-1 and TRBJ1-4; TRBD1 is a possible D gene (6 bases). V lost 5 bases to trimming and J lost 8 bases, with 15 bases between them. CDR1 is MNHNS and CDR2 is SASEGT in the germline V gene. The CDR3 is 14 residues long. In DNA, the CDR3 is TGTGCCAGCAGTCCCGTTTGGGGGCAGGAAAAACTGTTTTTT. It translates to CASSPVWGQEKLFF.

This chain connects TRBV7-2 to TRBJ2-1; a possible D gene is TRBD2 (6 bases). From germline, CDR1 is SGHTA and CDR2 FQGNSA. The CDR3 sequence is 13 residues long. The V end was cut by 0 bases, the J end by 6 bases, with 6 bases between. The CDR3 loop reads CASSLAGGNEQFF. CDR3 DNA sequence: TGTGCCAGCAGCTTAGCGGGGGGCAATGAGCAGTTCTTC.

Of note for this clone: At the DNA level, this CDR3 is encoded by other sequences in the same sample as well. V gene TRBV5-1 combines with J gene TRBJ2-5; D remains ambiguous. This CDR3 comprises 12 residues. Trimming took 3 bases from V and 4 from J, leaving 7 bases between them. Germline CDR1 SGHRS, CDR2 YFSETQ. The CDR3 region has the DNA TGCGCCAGCAGCTCGACTGGAGAGACCCAGTACTTC. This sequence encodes CASSSTGETQYF.

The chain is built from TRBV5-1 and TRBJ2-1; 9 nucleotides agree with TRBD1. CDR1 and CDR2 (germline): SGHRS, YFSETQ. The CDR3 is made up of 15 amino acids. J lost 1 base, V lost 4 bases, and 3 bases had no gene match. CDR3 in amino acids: CASSTGQGSYNEQFF. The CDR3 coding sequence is TGCGCCAGCAGCACCGGACAGGGGTCCTACAATGAGCAGTTCTTC.

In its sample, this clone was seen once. The chain's CDR3 is CASSIPGTEAFF. CDR3 DNA: TGTGCCAGTAGTATTCCGGGGACTGAAGCTTTCTTT. V usage is TRBV19 and J usage is TRBJ1-1, with no clear D. The CDR3 consists of 12 residues. Germline V gene sequence: CDR1 LNHDA, CDR2 SQIVND (reference sequence). Between the trimmed V and J ends, which lost 3 bases and 5 bases, there was a span of 7 bases.

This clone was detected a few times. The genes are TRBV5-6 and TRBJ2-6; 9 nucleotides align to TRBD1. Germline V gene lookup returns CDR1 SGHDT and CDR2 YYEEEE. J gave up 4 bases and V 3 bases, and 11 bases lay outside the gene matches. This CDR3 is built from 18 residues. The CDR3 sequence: CASSSYSGQGAGANVLTF. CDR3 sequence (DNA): TGTGCCAGCAGCTCGTACTCGGGACAGGGTGCCGGGGCCAACGTCCTGACTTTC.

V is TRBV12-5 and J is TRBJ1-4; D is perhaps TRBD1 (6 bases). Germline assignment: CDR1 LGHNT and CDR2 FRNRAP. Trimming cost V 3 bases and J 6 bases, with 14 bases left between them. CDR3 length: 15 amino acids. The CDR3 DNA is TGTGCTAGTGGTTTTTGGACAGTATTTTATGAAAAACTGTTTTTT. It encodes CASGFWTVFYEKLFF.

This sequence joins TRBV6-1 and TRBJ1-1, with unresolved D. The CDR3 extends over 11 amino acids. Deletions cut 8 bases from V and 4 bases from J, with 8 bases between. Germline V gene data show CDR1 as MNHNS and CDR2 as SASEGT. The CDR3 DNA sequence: TGTGCCAGCCGGGGAGTCACTGAAGCTTTCTTT. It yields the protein CASRGVTEAFF.

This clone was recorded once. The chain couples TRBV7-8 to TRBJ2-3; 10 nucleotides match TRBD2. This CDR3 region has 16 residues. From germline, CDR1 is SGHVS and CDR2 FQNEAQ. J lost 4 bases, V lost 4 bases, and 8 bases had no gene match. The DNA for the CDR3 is TGTGCCAGCAGCTCCCAGCGGGGGGGCAACTCAGATACGCAGTATTTT. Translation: CASSSQRGGNSDTQYF.

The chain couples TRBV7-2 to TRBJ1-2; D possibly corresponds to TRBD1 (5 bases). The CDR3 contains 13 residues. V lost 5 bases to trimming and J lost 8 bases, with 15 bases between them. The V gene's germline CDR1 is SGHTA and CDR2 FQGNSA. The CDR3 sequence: CASSPRGFKGYTF. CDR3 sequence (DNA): TGTGCCAGCAGCCCTAGGGGATTTAAAGGCTACACCTTC. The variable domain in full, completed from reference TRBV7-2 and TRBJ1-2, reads GAGVSQSPSNKVTEKGKDVELRCDPISGHTALYWYRQSLGQGLEFLIYFQGNSAPDKSGLPSDRFSAERTGGSVSTLTIQRTQQEDSAVYLCASSPRGFKGYTFGSGTRLTVV.

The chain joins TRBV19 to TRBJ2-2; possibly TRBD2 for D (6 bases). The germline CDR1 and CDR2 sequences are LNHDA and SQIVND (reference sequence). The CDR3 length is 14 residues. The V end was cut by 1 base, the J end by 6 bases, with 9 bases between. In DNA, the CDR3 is TGTGCCAGTAGTATAGCGGGAGTGTCCGGGGAGCTGTTTTTT. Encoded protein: CASSIAGVSGELFF.

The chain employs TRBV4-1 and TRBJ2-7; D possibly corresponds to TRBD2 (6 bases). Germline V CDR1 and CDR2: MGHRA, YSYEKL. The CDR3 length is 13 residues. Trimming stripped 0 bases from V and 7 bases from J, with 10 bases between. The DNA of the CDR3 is TGCGCCAGCAGCCAAGATGCGGGGAGGGAGCAGTACTTC. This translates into CASSQDAGREQYF.

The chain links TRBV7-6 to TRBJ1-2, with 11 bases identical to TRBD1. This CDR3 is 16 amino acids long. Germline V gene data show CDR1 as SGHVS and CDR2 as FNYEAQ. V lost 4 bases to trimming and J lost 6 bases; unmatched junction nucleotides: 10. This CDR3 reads CASSSSRDRGGDGYTF. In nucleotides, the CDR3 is TGTGCCAGCAGCTCGTCCCGGGACAGGGGGGGCGATGGCTACACCTTC.